This T cell receptor beta chain was sequenced for a study of blood T cell repertoires in COVID-19. Study details: Italy, Spain and the United States were the sources of the convalescent and acute COVID-19 samples. Nucleic acid was either cDNA or gDNA, and it came from T cells, B-cell-depleted T cells, or PBMCs.

The CDR3 runs 12 residues. Trimming at V came to 6 bases and at J to 5 bases, leaving 2 bases not matched to a gene. Original methodology: Amplified reference gene primers provided the basis for estimating nucleated cell counts. Data came from immunoSEQ multiplex PCR; TCRdb stores just in-frame clones and leaves some out. D and trimming were read from the DNA, whereas the V and J calls and clone size are those reported in that table. The table shows around 160,000 clones, with 84% occurring only once. The sample was peripheral blood. The chain is built from TRBV12-3 or TRBV12-4 and TRBJ2-5; 8 nucleotides agree with TRBD1. The receptor comes from a human donor in a cohort sampled during active COVID-19. The CDR3 is CASSRTGETQYF. The CDR3 DNA reads as TGTGCCAGCAGCCGGACAGGGGAGACCCAGTACTTC.